This T cell receptor (beta chain) was observed in a study of cytomegalovirus exposure and HLA in healthy donors. Findings of the study overall: In vitro assays verified that a few CMV-associated chains recognized CMV antigens specifically. A later analysis found first-cohort TCR clusters tended to co-occur in the approximately 120 validation repertoires.

Profiled with immunoSEQ multiplex PCR; TCRdb holds only in-frame clones, not every one. The data contain about 160,000 clones, 80% to 90% of them seen just once; the ten biggest clones take up roughly 6%. As to this clone: Its antigen is undetermined.

Sequencing was done on a sample of PBMCs. This receptor was obtained from a woman in her twenties or thirties in good health and CMV-seronegative.

The CDR3 DNA is TGCAGTGCTAGGTCGGGGGAGCCCCAGCATTTT. Translating it yields CSARSGEPQHF. This sequence joins TRBV20-1 and TRBJ1-5, with a weak D call TRBD1 (5 bases). Trimming left V 3 bases short and J 8 bases short, with 8 bases between. The CDR3 is made up of 11 amino acids. Germline V gene sequence: CDR1 DFQATT, CDR2 SNEGSKA (reference sequence).